Listed here are 27 T cell receptor beta chains from one sample, sequenced in a study of blood T cells in healthy people across ages. For the second PCR, which ran for 7 to 11 cycles, a sample-barcoded 5' primer and a J-beta primer mix were used. TCRdb reprocessed the 5' RACE reads with MiXCR, giving one entry per CDR3 protein. The sample records just over 1 million distinct CDR3 sequences, 40% to 55% being singletons. Sample: blood. These receptors came from a woman in her fifties or sixties in good health.

This clonotype was counted a few times. This chain joins TRBV7-6 and TRBJ2-5, with D possibly TRBD2 on 7 matching bases. The CDR3 is made up of 14 amino acids. Per the germline V gene, CDR1 is SGHVS and CDR2 is FNYEAQ. Trimming left V 2 bases short and J 3 bases short, with 10 bases between. This chain's CDR3 is CASSLRGGEETQYF. The DNA of the CDR3 is TGTGCCAGCAGCTTAAGGGGGGGGGAAGAGACCCAGTACTTC.

Here the CDR3 DNA reads TGTGCCAGCAGCCCCGAGGTCTCTGGAAACACCATATATTTT. Its translation is CASSPEVSGNTIYF. This chain connects TRBV7-8 to TRBJ1-3; D ambiguous. Germline V gives CDR1 SGHVS, CDR2 FQNEAQ. Trimming took 5 bases from V and 0 from J, leaving 8 bases between them. The CDR3 contains 14 residues. Drawing the rest from reference TRBV7-8 and TRBJ1-3, the complete variable domain is GAGVSQSPRYKVAKRGQDVALRCDPISGHVSLFWYQQALGQGPEFLTYFQNEAQLDKSGLPSDRFFAERPEGSVSTLKIQRTQQEDSAVYLCASSPEVSGNTIYFGEGSWLTVV.

The table lists this clonotype with a few counts. V and J are TRBV5-1 and TRBJ2-5, with TRBD1 matching over 9 bases. After removal of 0 bases from V and 2 bases from J, the junction contained 5 bases not matched to a gene. The germline V gene has CDR1 SGHRS and CDR2 YFSETQ. The CDR3 spans 16 residues. CDR3 sequence (DNA): TGCGCCAGCAGCTTGGAAGGACAGGGGATACAAGAGACCCAGTACTTC. It encodes CASSLEGQGIQETQYF.

Details on this clonotype: Sequence at one end of the junction differs from germline and may be a read error. The chain joins TRBV5-1 to TRBJ2-1; 8 nucleotides align to TRBD2. The J call may be wrong; the DNA end is better matched by TRBJ2-7. The CDR3 is 17 amino acids. Germline V gives CDR1 SGHRS, CDR2 YFSETQ. CDR3 nucleotide sequence: TGCGCCAGCAGCTCGGGGGGGCTTCAAGAAAGAGAATACGGGCAGTACTTC. Translation: CASSSGGLQEREYGQYF.

In the case of this clonotype: The germline gene is not matched at one end of the junction; a read error may be the cause. The gene calls are TRBV12-3 or TRBV12-4 and TRBJ2-7; 7 nucleotides match TRBD1. CDR3 length equals 16 residues. The CDR3 nucleotides read TGTGTCAGCAGTTCGGGACAGCGATCGCCCTCCTACGAGCAGTACTTC. Encoded protein: CVSSSGQRSPSYEQYF.

The genes are TRBV20-1 and TRBJ2-7; TRBD1 matches at 7 bases. The CDR3 is 13 amino acids. Losses at the gene ends were 6 bases for V and 2 bases for J; bases not matched to a gene: 7. Germline CDR1 and CDR2: DFQATT and SNEGSKA (reference sequence). For the CDR3, the DNA is TGCAGTGCAACCGGGACAGATACCTACGAGCAGTACTTC. It specifies CSATGTDTYEQYF.

The chain combines TRBV4-1 with TRBJ2-7; TRBD1 agrees at 7 bases. CDR3 length equals 18 residues. Germline CDR1 reads MGHRA; CDR2 reads YSYEKL. Germline trimming cut 4 bases from V and 1 base from J; bases unmatched to any gene: 16. The CDR3: CASSLSEVTGSPSYEQYF. DNA for the CDR3: TGCGCCAGCAGCCTAAGTGAGGTGACAGGGTCTCCATCCTACGAGCAGTACTTC.

This clonotype turned up a few times. The chain is built from TRBV28 and TRBJ2-1, with TRBD2 as a possible D gene (7 bases). The CDR3 loop spans 17 amino acids. From germline, CDR1 is MDHEN and CDR2 SYDVKM. Trimming removed 10 bases from V and 4 bases from J, with 26 bases in between. The CDR3 region is CATDPFQAGHPYNEQFF. The CDR3 nucleotides are TGTGCCACCGACCCCTTCCAAGCGGGACACCCGTACAATGAGCAGTTCTTC.

In the case of this clonotype: A read error is possible here, since a much larger clone lies one base away. This chain uses TRBV3-1 with TRBJ2-7; D is uncertain. The V end was cut by 3 bases, the J end by 2 bases, with 5 bases between. CDR1 LGHDT and CDR2 YNNKEL come from the germline V gene (reference sequence). CDR3 length: 12 residues. The CDR3: CASSHTPYEQYF. CDR3 in DNA: TGTGCCAGCAGCCACACTCCCTACGAGCAGTACTTC.

The chain combines TRBV15 with TRBJ2-6, with D perhaps TRBD1 (6 bases). Germline V gene data show CDR1 as LNHNV and CDR2 as YYDKDF (reference sequence). The CDR3 totals 14 residues. V was cut by 8 bases and J by 0 bases, with 8 bases left in between. CDR3 sequence: CATDRSSGANVLTF. The CDR3 DNA is TGTGCCACCGACAGGTCCTCTGGGGCCAACGTCCTGACTTTC. Full variable domain (outside the CDR3, taken from reference TRBV15 and TRBJ2-6): DAMVIQNPRYQVTQFGKPVTLSCSQTLNHNVMYWYQQKSSQAPKLLFHYYDKDFNNEADTPDNFQSRRPNTSFCFLDIRSPGLGDTAMYLCATDRSSGANVLTFGAGSRLTVL.

The gene calls are TRBV20-1 and TRBJ1-4, with D possibly being TRBD1 (5 bases). CDR3 length: 14 amino acids. Germline-derived CDR1 and CDR2 are DFQATT and SNEGSKA (reference sequence). Between the trimmed V and J ends, which lost 1 base and 8 bases, there was a span of 14 bases. The CDR3 spells CSARVRVLGEKLFF. In DNA, the CDR3 is TGCAGTGCTAGAGTCAGGGTATTAGGAGAAAAACTGTTTTTT.

This clonotype was counted a few times. This rearrangement joins TRBV4-1 to TRBJ2-1; D possibly corresponds to TRBD2 (6 bases). The CDR3 loop spans 15 amino acids. The germline V gene encodes CDR1 MGHRA and CDR2 YSYEKL. The V end was cut by 0 bases, the J end by 3 bases, with 9 bases between. The CDR3 is CASSQDRGVYNEQFF. For the CDR3, the DNA is TGCGCCAGCAGCCAAGATCGCGGGGTCTACAATGAGCAGTTCTTC.

The chain joins TRBV7-2 to TRBJ2-5, with D possibly called TRBD1 or TRBD2 (6 bases each). Germline lookup yields CDR1 SGHTA and CDR2 FQGNSA. The CDR3 spans 15 residues. Trimming stripped 5 bases from V and 5 bases from J, with 18 bases between. The chain's CDR3 is CASSLSWGARETQYF. CDR3 sequence (DNA): TGTGCCAGCAGCCTAAGTTGGGGGGCGCGGGAGACCCAGTACTTC.

A few counts support this clonotype. J is TRBJ2-7 and V is TRBV10-3; 11 nucleotides agree with TRBD1. With 1 base clipped from V and 3 bases from J, the junction kept 2 bases outside the gene matches. The CDR3 has 15 amino acids. The germline V gene encodes CDR1 ENHRY and CDR2 SYGVKD. The CDR3 DNA is TGTGCCATCAGTGAGTTGGACAGGGGGCACTACGAGCAGTACTTC. Residues: CAISELDRGHYEQYF.

This clonotype has only a few counts. The chain links TRBV24-1 to TRBJ2-1; D unresolved. The germline V and J ends were trimmed by 3 bases and 0 bases, with 5 bases remaining between them. The CDR3 has 14 amino acids. Germline V gene sequence: CDR1 KGHDR, CDR2 SFDVKD. This CDR3 is CATSDGYSYNEQFF. The CDR3 nucleotides are TGTGCCACCAGTGATGGATACTCCTACAATGAGCAGTTCTTC.

This clonotype was recorded a few times. V gene TRBV7-9 combines with J gene TRBJ1-2; TRBD1 aligns across 9 bases. V was clipped by 0 bases and J by 6 bases; unmatched bases: 5. This CDR3 is 15 amino acids long. CDR1 and CDR2 (germline): SEHNR, FQNEAQ (reference sequence). The CDR3 DNA reads TGTGCCAGCAGCTTAGCAACAGGGGGCGCGAATGGCTACACCTTC. It encodes CASSLATGGANGYTF.

V usage is TRBV20-1 and J usage is TRBJ2-3; 8 nucleotides match TRBD2. The junction had 6 bases not matched to a gene; V was cut back by 1 base and J by 3 bases. The germline V gene has CDR1 DFQATT and CDR2 SNEGSKA (reference sequence). The CDR3 contains 15 residues. The CDR3 spells CSARVTAGGTDTQYF. For the CDR3, the DNA is TGCAGTGCTAGAGTTACGGCGGGGGGTACAGATACGCAGTATTTT.

The chain combines TRBV29-1 with TRBJ1-5, with 8 bases that match TRBD1. V dropped 4 bases and J dropped 6; count of bases not matched to a gene: 5. CDR1 is SQVTM and CDR2 is ANQGSEA in the germline V gene. This CDR3 contains 13 residues. DNA for the CDR3: TGCAGCGTTGGGGGACAGGTGGGTCAGCCCCAGCATTTT. As protein: CSVGGQVGQPQHF.

The chain links TRBV7-2 to TRBJ2-1, with D possibly TRBD2 on 5 matching bases. The germline V and J ends were trimmed by 3 bases and 8 bases, with 14 bases remaining between them. In germline, CDR1 is SGHTA, CDR2 FQGNSA. CDR3 length: 14 amino acids. This CDR3 is CASSFGDRGYEQFF. The CDR3 bases are TGTGCCAGCAGCTTTGGCGACCGCGGGTATGAGCAGTTCTTC.

Only a few counts were recorded for this clonotype. The chain couples TRBV6-1 to TRBJ2-6; perhaps TRBD1 as D (5 bases). The CDR3 has 19 amino acids. The V end lost 5 bases, the J end lost 0 bases, and 20 bases lay between the germline ends. Germline lookup yields CDR1 MNHNS and CDR2 SASEGT. CDR3 DNA: TGTGCCAGCAGTCCCTCAGGGTCTTCTATCCACTCTGGGGCCAACGTCCTGACTTTC. It codes for CASSPSGSSIHSGANVLTF.

Only a few counts were recorded for this clonotype. Written as DNA, the CDR3 is TGTGCCATCAGTTCCCCATCGGGGGAGTTTTACAATGAGCAGTTCTTC. Protein: CAISSPSGEFYNEQFF. This chain links TRBV10-3 with TRBJ2-1; D is possibly TRBD2 (6 bases). CDR1 and CDR2 (germline): ENHRY, SYGVKD. This CDR3 comprises 16 residues. Trimming pared 5 bases from V and 4 bases from J, leaving 18 bases between.

This clonotype appeared a few times. The V gene is TRBV11-2, the J gene TRBJ2-7; 7 nucleotides match TRBD2. Germline loops: CDR1 SGHAT, CDR2 FQNNGV. The CDR3 runs to 15 residues. V lost 1 base to trimming and J lost 7 bases; unmatched junction nucleotides: 10. The CDR3 spells CASSLAAASGREQYF. CDR3 in DNA: TGTGCCAGCAGCTTAGCAGCGGCTAGCGGAAGGGAGCAGTACTTC.

The CDR3 coding sequence is TGTGCCAGCAGCTTACCCCCGAATGAGCAGTTCTTC. Amino acids: CASSLPPNEQFF. The V gene is TRBV7-2, the J gene TRBJ2-1; D remains ambiguous. V was pared by 2 bases and J by 7 bases, with 6 bases between. Per the germline V gene, CDR1 is SGHTA and CDR2 is FQGNSA. The CDR3 is 12 residues long.

This clonotype was detected ten times or more. The chain is built from TRBV13 and TRBJ2-1, with D possibly TRBD1 on 5 matching bases. CDR3 length: 13 amino acids. Germline lookup yields CDR1 PRHDT and CDR2 FYEKMQ (reference sequence). V lost 0 bases to trimming and J lost 6 bases, with 6 bases between them. This CDR3 reads CASSLGTGNEQFF. Written as DNA, the CDR3 is TGTGCCAGCAGCTTAGGAACAGGCAATGAGCAGTTCTTC.

In this sample, this clonotype turned up a few times. CDR3 sequence: CSVELRSETQYF. Written as DNA, the CDR3 is TGCAGCGTTGAATTGCGGAGTGAGACCCAGTACTTC. The J gene is TRBJ2-5, the V gene TRBV29-1, with D unresolved. Germline lookup yields CDR1 SQVTM and CDR2 ANQGSEA. The CDR3 runs 12 residues. V lost 2 bases, J lost 5 bases, and 9 bases lay in between.

V usage is TRBV11-2 and J usage is TRBJ2-1; no definite D call. The CDR3 extends over 15 amino acids. V was pared by 5 bases and J by 5 bases, with 16 bases between. CDR1 is SGHAT, CDR2 FQNNGV, per germline. CDR3 in amino acids: CASSPWIVRNNEQFF. CDR3 in DNA: TGTGCCAGCAGCCCCTGGATAGTCAGGAACAATGAGCAGTTCTTC.

The chain recombines TRBV11-2 with TRBJ2-5; the D is unclear. The J call may not be correct, given that the DNA end is closer to TRBJ2-7. The germline V gene has CDR1 SGHAT and CDR2 FQNNGV. The CDR3 sequence is 14 residues long. The DNA for the CDR3 is TGTGCCAGCAGCTTAGCCCTGATCGATTACGAGCAGTACTTC. Translated: CASSLALIDYEQYF.